The next 15 T cell receptor beta chains were all read from a single sample in a study of T cell responses to AZD1222 COVID-19 vaccine. Profiling relied on immunoSEQ multiplex PCR, and the TCRdb table lists in-frame clones only, not all of them. The sample records over 150,000 clones, around 90% being singletons. The specimen comprised peripheral blood, sampled on day 0 of AZD1222 vaccination. The receptors were sampled from an adult in good health.

This sequence joins TRBV6-1 and TRBJ2-7, with 8 positions matching TRBD1. Trimming cost V 3 bases and J 0 bases; bases outside gene matches: 7. The germline V gene has CDR1 MNHNS and CDR2 SASEGT. This CDR3 region has 16 residues. In DNA, the CDR3 is TGTGCCAGCAGTGAGGAGACAGGGGTAAGCTCCTACGAGCAGTACTTC. Translating gives CASSEETGVSSYEQYF.

The chain uses TRBV24-1 and TRBJ1-5, with 7 bases that match TRBD1. Germline CDR1 and CDR2: KGHDR and SFDVKD. This CDR3 spans 15 amino acids. V lost 3 bases to trimming and J lost 0 bases; unmatched junction nucleotides: 1. CDR3 nucleotide sequence: TGTGCCACCAGTGATGCAGGGGGTAGCAATCAGCCCCAGCATTTT. Protein sequence: CATSDAGGSNQPQHF.

V and J are TRBV6-5 and TRBJ2-7; no clear D. The germline V gene encodes CDR1 MNHEY and CDR2 SVGAGI. Trimming took 6 bases from V and 5 from J, leaving 8 bases between them. The CDR3 covers 11 residues. CDR3 DNA sequence: TGTGCCAGCAGCAATACGCACGAGCAGTACTTC. Translation gives CASSNTHEQYF.

The chain has TRBV5-4 and TRBJ2-3, with TRBD2 matching 7 bases. Germline V lookup: CDR1 SGHNT, CDR2 YYREEE (reference sequence). The CDR3 loop spans 15 amino acids. V shed 5 bases, J shed 0 bases, and the junction held 6 bases outside the gene matches. CDR3 DNA: TGTGCCAGCAGGCTAGCGGCTACTAGCACAGATACGCAGTATTTT. Its translation: CASRLAATSTDTQYF.

The chain is built from TRBV19 and TRBJ1-3; D is undetermined. Germline lookup yields CDR1 LNHDA and CDR2 SQIVND (reference sequence). V lost 2 bases and J 1 base, leaving 3 bases between the germline ends. This CDR3 has 13 amino acids. This chain's CDR3 is CASSIHSGNTIYF. The CDR3 DNA reads as TGTGCCAGTAGTATACATTCTGGAAACACCATATATTTT.

The chain uses TRBV28 and TRBJ2-7; no clear D. The CDR3 contains 15 residues. V was trimmed by 3 bases and J by 5 bases, leaving 17 bases between them. Germline CDR1 reads MDHEN; CDR2 reads SYDVKM. The CDR3 coding sequence is TGTGCCAGCAGTTTCCATCTTAACCGTCCACACGAGCAGTACTTC. Translating gives CASSFHLNRPHEQYF. Combining the CDR3 with reference TRBV28 and TRBJ2-7 gives the whole variable domain DVKVTQSSRYLVKRTGEKVFLECVQDMDHENMFWYRQDPGLGLRLIYFSYDVKMKEKGDIPEGYSVSREKKERFSLILESASTNQTSMYLCASSFHLNRPHEQYFGPGTRLTVT.

Concerning this clone itself: Relative to the germline gene, one junction end is altered; a read error may explain this. The CDR3, as DNA: TGTGCCAGCAGTTTAGACGATCCGCGTACTAGACCCCTTAATGAAAAAGTGTTTTTT. Protein sequence: CASSLDDPRTRPLNEKVFF. The V and J genes are TRBV27 and TRBJ1-4; D remains ambiguous. CDR1 and CDR2 from the germline V gene are MNHEY and SMNVEV (reference sequence). The CDR3 is 19 amino acids.

The chain links TRBV3-1 (or the pseudogene TRBV3-2) to TRBJ2-1; TRBD1 is a possible D gene (6 bases). The CDR3 runs to 15 residues. CDR1 and CDR2 (germline): LGHDT, YNNKEL (reference sequence). V gave up 4 bases and J gave up 2 bases, with 12 bases separating them. The CDR3 protein is CASSRPGVTYNEQFF. The CDR3 coding sequence is TGTGCCAGCAGCCGGCCAGGGGTTACCTACAATGAGCAGTTCTTC.

This clone appeared once. CDR3 amino acids: CASSQPGLAGVYEQYF. The DNA of the CDR3 is TGCGCCAGCAGCCAACCCGGACTAGCGGGAGTCTACGAGCAGTACTTC. The genes are TRBV4-1 and TRBJ2-7; 13 bases are shared with TRBD2. Germline V CDR1 and CDR2: MGHRA, YSYEKL. CDR3 length: 16 residues. The V gene end was trimmed by 2 bases and the J gene end by 3 bases; junction bases not matched to a gene: 4.

This clone has just one count. The chain uses TRBV28 and TRBJ1-5; D remains ambiguous. Trimming removed 3 bases at V and 2 bases at J, with 11 bases between. Germline loops: CDR1 MDHEN, CDR2 SYDVKM. The CDR3 extends over 15 amino acids. The CDR3, as DNA: TGTGCCAGCAGTTTGCAACAGCCCGGCAATCAGCCCCAGCATTTT. Encoded protein: CASSLQQPGNQPQHF.

The chain links TRBV6-5 to TRBJ2-7; 8 nucleotides align to TRBD1. Per germline, CDR1 MNHEY and CDR2 SVGAGI. V lost 6 bases to trimming and J lost 3 bases; unmatched junction nucleotides: 1. The CDR3 has 12 residues. Here the CDR3 reads CASSGQGYEQYF. DNA of the CDR3: TGTGCCAGCAGCGGACAGGGCTACGAGCAGTACTTC.

V usage is TRBV27 and J usage is TRBJ2-7, with TRBD1 identical over 7 bases. Germline V gene lookup returns CDR1 MNHEY and CDR2 SMNVEV (reference sequence). The length of the CDR3 is 13 residues. V lost 9 bases to trimming and J lost 0 bases; unmatched junction nucleotides: 5. The CDR3: CASTGVSSYEQYF. CDR3 nucleotide sequence: TGTGCCAGTACAGGGGTCAGCTCCTACGAGCAGTACTTC.

The chain joins TRBV3-1 (or the pseudogene TRBV3-2) to TRBJ1-1; 8 bases map to TRBD1. The CDR3 consists of 15 residues. V was clipped by 4 bases and J by 5 bases; unmatched bases: 9. Looked up from germline, CDR1 is LGHDT and CDR2 is YNNKEL (reference sequence). The CDR3 loop is CASSLGRTGSTEAFF. The CDR3 bases are TGTGCCAGCAGCCTAGGACGGACAGGGAGTACTGAAGCTTTCTTT.

The gene calls are TRBV29-1 and TRBJ1-2, with TRBD1 as a possible D gene (6 bases). CDR3 length: 14 residues. Trimming pared 2 bases from V and 4 bases from J, leaving 14 bases between. CDR1 and CDR2 (germline): SQVTM, ANQGSEA. The CDR3 DNA is TGCAGCGTTGAACCCAACAGGGCGGCCTATGGCTACACCTTC. Protein product: CSVEPNRAAYGYTF.

This chain uses TRBV6-5 with TRBJ1-1, with D perhaps TRBD1 (6 bases). The CDR3 runs 15 residues. Trimming shortened V by 3 bases and J by 5 bases, and 16 bases separated the two germline ends. Germline V gene data show CDR1 as MNHEY and CDR2 as SVGAGI. CDR3 in DNA: TGTGCCAGCAGTTATGGGGGGGCGAGGGGAACTGAAGCTTTCTTT. Translating it yields CASSYGGARGTEAFF.